This T cell receptor beta chain originates from a study of blood T cell repertoires in COVID-19. Study-level information: Samples of COVID-19 (acute and convalescent) were obtained from the United States, Italy and Spain. PBMCs, B-cell-depleted T cells, or T cells provided the cDNA or gDNA that made up the material.

As originally analysed: Researchers report that nucleated cell counts were estimated from reference gene primer amplification. TCRdb's table, derived via immunoSEQ multiplex PCR, lists solely in-frame clones and lacks some. D and trimming were read from the DNA, whereas the V and J calls and clone size are those reported in that table. The data contain roughly 150,000 clones, 70% to 85% of them seen just once; the ten biggest clones take up 5.5% to 8%. Germline V lookup: CDR1 LGHDT, CDR2 YNNKEL (reference sequence). V lost 1 base and J 0 bases, leaving 6 bases between the germline ends. The CDR3 length is 14 residues. Recruited during active infection, patients (from Seattle) were subsequently followed longitudinally.

The chain carries TRBV3-1 (or the pseudogene TRBV3-2) and TRBJ1-1; D not resolved. The material sequenced was peripheral blood. The clonotype was recovered from an elderly man with COVID-19, enrolled during active disease. The CDR3 nucleotides read TGTGCCAGCAGCCAAGTTGGAGTGAACACTGAAGCTTTCTTT. It translates to CASSQVGVNTEAFF.